These T cell receptor beta chains were read from a single sample in a study of control samples from healthy donors and cancer patients. Profiling relied on immunoSEQ multiplex PCR, and the TCRdb table lists in-frame clones only, not all of them. The profile shows 150,000 or so clones, roughly 90% of them singletons. Sequencing was done on a sample of blood. These receptors came from a man aged 30 to 45 in good health. Both conserved end residues are part of each CDR3. Fields, in order: CDR3 protein, V gene, J gene.

CASSQAGTRVIYEQYF,TRBV14,TRBJ2-7
CASSLVGGNQPQHF,TRBV7-9,TRBJ1-5
CASSLSPGNTEAFF,TRBV28,TRBJ1-1
CASSQDDETQYF,TRBV2,TRBJ2-5
CASSLTTGSGELFF,TRBV5-1,TRBJ2-2
CASSLGAVYNEQFF,TRBV27,TRBJ2-1
CASSLATGTGNTIYF,TRBV7-9,TRBJ1-3
CASSFQTNTEAFF,TRBV11-3,TRBJ1-1
CSATGVETQYF,TRBV20-1,TRBJ2-5
CASSPQVDTEAFF,TRBV14,TRBJ1-1
CASSLDSARKSAAFF,TRBV5-4,TRBJ1-1
CASSSDGGRFSGNTIYF,TRBV19,TRBJ1-3
CASSLVGPTQGDEQFF,TRBV7-9,TRBJ2-1
CATSRDRGTLGSPLHF,TRBV15,TRBJ1-6
CASSQDGTGVNTGELFF,TRBV7-6,TRBJ2-2
CASRDSYNSPLHF,TRBV28,TRBJ1-6
CASSLASSFGENTEAFF,TRBV5-6,TRBJ1-1
CASSPLRTSGSSYEQYF,TRBV7-9,TRBJ2-7
CASRGGEQYF,TRBV6-6,TRBJ2-7
CASSQERRNEQFF,TRBV3-1/TRBV3-2,TRBJ2-1
CSARKQEAFF,TRBV20-1,TRBJ1-1
CAWSDLHPSGSKHF,TRBV30,TRBJ1-5
CASSDPDRNYGYTF,TRBV6-1,TRBJ1-2
CASSQDQGDRGVRETQYF,TRBV4-1,TRBJ2-5
CASSYRDKSLNTEAFF,TRBV6-6,TRBJ1-1
CAISEYFKTVQETQYF,TRBV10-3,TRBJ2-5
CASRPGTGGADTGELFF,TRBV19,TRBJ2-2
CASSINYGYTF,TRBV28,TRBJ1-2
CASSVGTLNSPLHF,TRBV9,TRBJ1-6
CASSQSTSLAGVHNEQFF,TRBV6-2/TRBV6-3,TRBJ2-1
CASSLDSPGNQPQHF,TRBV28,TRBJ1-5
CASSLTETGVFEAFF,TRBV11-2,TRBJ1-1
CASSLIASGGTNTGELFF,TRBV7-3,TRBJ2-2
CASSRGRQGPYEQYF,TRBV5-5,TRBJ2-7